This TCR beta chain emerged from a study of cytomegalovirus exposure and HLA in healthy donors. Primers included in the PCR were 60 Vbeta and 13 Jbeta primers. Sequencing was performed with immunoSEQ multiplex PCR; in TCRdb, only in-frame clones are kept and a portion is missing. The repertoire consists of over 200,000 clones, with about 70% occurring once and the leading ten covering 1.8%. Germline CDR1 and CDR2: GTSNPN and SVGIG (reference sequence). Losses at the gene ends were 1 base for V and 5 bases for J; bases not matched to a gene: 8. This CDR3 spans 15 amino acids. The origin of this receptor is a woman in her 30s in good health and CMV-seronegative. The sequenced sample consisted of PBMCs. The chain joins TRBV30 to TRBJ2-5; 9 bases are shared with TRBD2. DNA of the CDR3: TGTGCCTGGAGTGCCTTAGCGGGGGCGGGGGAGACCCAGTACTTC. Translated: CAWSALAGAGETQYF.